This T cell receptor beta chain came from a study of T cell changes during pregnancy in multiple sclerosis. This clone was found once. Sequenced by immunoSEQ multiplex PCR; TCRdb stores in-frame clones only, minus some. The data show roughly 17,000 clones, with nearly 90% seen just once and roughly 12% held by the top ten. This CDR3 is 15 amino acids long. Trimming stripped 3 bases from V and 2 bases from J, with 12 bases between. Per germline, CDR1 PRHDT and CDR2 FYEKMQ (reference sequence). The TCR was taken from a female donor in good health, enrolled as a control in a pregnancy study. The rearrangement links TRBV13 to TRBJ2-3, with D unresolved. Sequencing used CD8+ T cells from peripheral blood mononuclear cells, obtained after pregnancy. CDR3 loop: CASSFRDSFTDTQYF. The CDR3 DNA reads TGTGCCAGCAGCTTTCGAGATAGCTTCACAGATACGCAGTATTTT.